This T cell receptor (beta chain) was identified in a study of blood T cells in healthy people across ages. Study outcomes and limitations: TCR beta diversity, measured per million T cells, fell in a roughly linear way with age.

For the second PCR, which ran for 7 to 11 cycles, a sample-barcoded 5' primer and a J-beta primer mix were used. TCRdb analysed the 5' RACE reads with MiXCR anew, one entry per CDR3 protein. This table has over 1.5 million distinct CDR3 sequences, around half appearing once. To note about this clonotype: Antigen specificity is unknown.

The CDR3 is 12 amino acids. With 7 bases removed from V and 8 bases from J, the gap between germline ends came to 14 bases. CDR1 and CDR2 (germline): MNHEY, SVGEGT. The receptor was derived from a woman between 40 and 50 years old in good health. The specimen sequenced was blood. This chain uses TRBV6-2 or TRBV6-3 with TRBJ1-2; a possible D gene is TRBD1 (5 bases). The CDR3 reads CASTMGGTGYTF. CDR3 coding DNA: TGTGCCAGCACCATGGGGGGAACCGGCTACACCTTC.